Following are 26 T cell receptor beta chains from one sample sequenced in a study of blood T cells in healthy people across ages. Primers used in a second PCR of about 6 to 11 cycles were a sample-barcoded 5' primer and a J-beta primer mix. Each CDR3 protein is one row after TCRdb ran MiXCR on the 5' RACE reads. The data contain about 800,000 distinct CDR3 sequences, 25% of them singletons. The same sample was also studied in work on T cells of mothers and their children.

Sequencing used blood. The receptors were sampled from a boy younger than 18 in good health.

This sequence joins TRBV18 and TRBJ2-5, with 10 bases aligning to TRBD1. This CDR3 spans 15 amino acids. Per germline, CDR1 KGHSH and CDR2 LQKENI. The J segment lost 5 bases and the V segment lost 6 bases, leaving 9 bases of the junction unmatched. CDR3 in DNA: TGTGCCAGCTCGCAGGACAGGGGGACGGTGGAGACCCAGTACTTC. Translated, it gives CASSQDRGTVETQYF.

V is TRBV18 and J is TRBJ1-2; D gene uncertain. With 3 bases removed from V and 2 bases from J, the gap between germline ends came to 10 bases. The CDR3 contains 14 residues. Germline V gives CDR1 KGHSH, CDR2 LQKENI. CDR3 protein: CASSPASPNYGYTF. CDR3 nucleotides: TGTGCCAGCTCACCGGCCAGCCCGAACTATGGCTACACCTTC.

The CDR3 nucleotides read TGTGCCAGCTCACCAGGCGGATTAGACTATGGCTACACCTTC. As protein: CASSPGGLDYGYTF. V gene TRBV18 combines with J gene TRBJ1-2; D gene ambiguous. Germline loops: CDR1 KGHSH, CDR2 LQKENI. V lost 2 bases and J lost 3, with 10 bases in between. This CDR3 contains 14 residues.

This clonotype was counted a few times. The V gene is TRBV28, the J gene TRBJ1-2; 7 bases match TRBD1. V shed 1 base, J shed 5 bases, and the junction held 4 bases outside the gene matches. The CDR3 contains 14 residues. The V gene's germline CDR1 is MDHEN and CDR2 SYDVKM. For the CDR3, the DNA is TGTGCCAGCAGTTTATCAGACAGGGTATATGGCTACACCTTC. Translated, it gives CASSLSDRVYGYTF.

The CDR3 DNA sequence: TGTGCCAGCAGTTTACAACAAGAAGGGCAGTATTTT. Protein product: CASSLQQEGQYF. The chain links TRBV28 to TRBJ2-3; D is ambiguous. The germline V gene encodes CDR1 MDHEN and CDR2 SYDVKM. Deletions cut 2 bases from V and 11 bases from J, with 11 bases between. CDR3 length: 12 amino acids.

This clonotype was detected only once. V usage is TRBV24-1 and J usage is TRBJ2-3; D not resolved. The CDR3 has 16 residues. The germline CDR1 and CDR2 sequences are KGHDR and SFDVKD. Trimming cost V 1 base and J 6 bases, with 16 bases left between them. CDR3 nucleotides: TGTGCCACCAGTGATTTCCCTAGGATCAGTCCGGATACGCAGTATTTT. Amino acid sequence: CATSDFPRISPDTQYF.

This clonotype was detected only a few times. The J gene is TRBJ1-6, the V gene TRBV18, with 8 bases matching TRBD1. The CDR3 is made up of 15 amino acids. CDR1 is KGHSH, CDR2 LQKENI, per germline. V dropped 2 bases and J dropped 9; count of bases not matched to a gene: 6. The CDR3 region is CASSPSGQGGSPLHF. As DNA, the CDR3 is TGTGCCAGCTCACCATCCGGACAGGGAGGTTCACCCCTCCACTTT.

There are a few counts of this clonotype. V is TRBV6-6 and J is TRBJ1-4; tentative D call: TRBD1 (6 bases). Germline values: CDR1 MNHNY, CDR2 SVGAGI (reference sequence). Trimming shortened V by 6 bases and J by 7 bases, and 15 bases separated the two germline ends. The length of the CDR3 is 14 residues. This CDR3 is CASSSGARGEKLFF. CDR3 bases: TGTGCCAGCAGCTCAGGGGCCCGTGGTGAAAAACTGTTTTTT.

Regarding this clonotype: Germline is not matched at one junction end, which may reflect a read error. CDR3 sequence reads: CTTSSGTGAERRFF. The CDR3 coding sequence is TGTACCACCTCCTCCGGGACGGGAGCCGAACGGCGGTTCTTC. The chain has TRBV24-1 and TRBJ2-1, with D possibly TRBD2 on 6 matching bases. The germline CDR1 and CDR2 sequences are KGHDR and SFDVKD. CDR3 length: 14 amino acids.

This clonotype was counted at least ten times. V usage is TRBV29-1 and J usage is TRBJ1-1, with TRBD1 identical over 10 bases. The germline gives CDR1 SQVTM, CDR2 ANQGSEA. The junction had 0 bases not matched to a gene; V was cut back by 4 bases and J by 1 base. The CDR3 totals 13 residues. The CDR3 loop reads CSVGDRGNTEAFF. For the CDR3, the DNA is TGCAGCGTTGGGGACAGGGGGAACACTGAAGCTTTCTTT. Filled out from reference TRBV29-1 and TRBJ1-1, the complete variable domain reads SAVISQKPSRDICQRGTSLTIQCQVDSQVTMMFWYRQQPGQSLTLIATANQGSEATYESGFVIDKFPISRPNLTFSTLTVSNMSPEDSSIYLCSVGDRGNTEAFFGQGTRLTVV.

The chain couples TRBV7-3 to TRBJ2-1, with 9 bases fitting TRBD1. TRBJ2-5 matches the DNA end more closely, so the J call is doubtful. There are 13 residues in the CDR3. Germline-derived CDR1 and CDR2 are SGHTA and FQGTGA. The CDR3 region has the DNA TGTGCCAGCGGACAGGGGATGGGGGAGACCCAGTACTTC. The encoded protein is CASGQGMGETQYF.

The chain's CDR3 is CSARRDIAYEQYF. The CDR3 DNA is TGCAGTGCTAGAAGGGACATTGCATACGAGCAGTACTTC. The J gene is TRBJ2-7, the V gene TRBV20-1; TRBD1 might be the D (6 bases). From germline, CDR1 is DFQATT and CDR2 SNEGSKA (reference sequence). CDR3 length: 13 residues. Trimming removed 2 bases from V and 4 bases from J, with 12 bases in between.

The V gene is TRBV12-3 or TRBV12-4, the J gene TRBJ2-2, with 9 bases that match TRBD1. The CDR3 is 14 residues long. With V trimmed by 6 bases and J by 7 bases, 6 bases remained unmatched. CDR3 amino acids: CASSQDRGNGELFF. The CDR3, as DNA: TGTGCCAGCAGCCAGGACAGGGGCAACGGGGAGCTGTTTTTT.

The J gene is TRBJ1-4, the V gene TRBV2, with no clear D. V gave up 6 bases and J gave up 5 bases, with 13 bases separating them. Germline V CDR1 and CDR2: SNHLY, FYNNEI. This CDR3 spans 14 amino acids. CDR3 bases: TGTGCCAGCAGCGCTGACGGATTCAATGAAAAACTGTTTTTT. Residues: CASSADGFNEKLFF.

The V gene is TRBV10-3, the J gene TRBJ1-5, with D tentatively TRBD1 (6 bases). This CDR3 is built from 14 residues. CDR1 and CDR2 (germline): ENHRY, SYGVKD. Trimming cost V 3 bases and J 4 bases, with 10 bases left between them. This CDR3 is CAISEGGPNQPQHF. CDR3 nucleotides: TGTGCCATCAGTGAAGGGGGACCTAATCAGCCCCAGCATTTT.

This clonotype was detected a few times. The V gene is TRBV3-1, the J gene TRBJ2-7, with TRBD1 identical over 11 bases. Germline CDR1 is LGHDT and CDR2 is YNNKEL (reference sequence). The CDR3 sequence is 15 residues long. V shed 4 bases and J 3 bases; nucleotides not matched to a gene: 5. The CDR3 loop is CASSRPGTGGYEQYF. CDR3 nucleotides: TGTGCCAGCAGCCGGCCAGGGACAGGGGGCTACGAGCAGTACTTC.

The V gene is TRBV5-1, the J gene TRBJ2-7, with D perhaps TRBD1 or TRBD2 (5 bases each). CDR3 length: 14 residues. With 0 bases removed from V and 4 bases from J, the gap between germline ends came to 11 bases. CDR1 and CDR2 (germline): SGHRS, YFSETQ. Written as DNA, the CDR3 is TGCGCCAGCAGCTTGGAGGGACGGTTGTACGAGCAGTACTTC. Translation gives CASSLEGRLYEQYF.

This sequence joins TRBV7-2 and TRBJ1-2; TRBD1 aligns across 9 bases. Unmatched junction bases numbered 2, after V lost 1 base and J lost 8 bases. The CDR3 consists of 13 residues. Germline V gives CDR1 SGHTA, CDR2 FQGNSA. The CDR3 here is CASSLVQGAGYTF. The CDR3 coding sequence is TGTGCCAGCAGCTTAGTACAGGGGGCGGGCTACACCTTC.

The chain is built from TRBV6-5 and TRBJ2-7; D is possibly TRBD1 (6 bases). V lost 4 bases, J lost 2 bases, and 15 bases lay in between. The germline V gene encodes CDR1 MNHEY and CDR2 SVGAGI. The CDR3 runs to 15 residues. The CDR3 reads CASSSTGIRAYEQYF. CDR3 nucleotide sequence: TGTGCCAGCAGTTCCACAGGGATTCGGGCCTACGAGCAGTACTTC.

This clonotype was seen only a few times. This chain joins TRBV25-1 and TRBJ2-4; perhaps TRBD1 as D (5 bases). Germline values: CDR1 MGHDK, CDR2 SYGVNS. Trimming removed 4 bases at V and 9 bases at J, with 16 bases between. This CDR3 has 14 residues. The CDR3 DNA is TGTGCCAGCAGTGCTCAGGGTTATGTTGGCATTCAGTACTTC. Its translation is CASSAQGYVGIQYF.

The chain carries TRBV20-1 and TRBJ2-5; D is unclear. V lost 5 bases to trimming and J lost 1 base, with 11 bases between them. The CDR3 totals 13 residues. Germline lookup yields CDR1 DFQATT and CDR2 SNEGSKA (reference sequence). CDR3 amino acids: CSAPRTGQETQYF. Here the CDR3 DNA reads TGCAGTGCTCCCAGGACGGGCCAAGAGACCCAGTACTTC.

CDR3: CASSPLREQGENTEAFF. The DNA of the CDR3 is TGTGCCAGCAGCCCATTACGGGAACAGGGGGAGAACACTGAAGCTTTCTTT. This chain joins TRBV7-8 and TRBJ1-1, with 8 bases fitting TRBD1. Germline CDR1 reads SGHVS; CDR2 reads FQNEAQ. V lost 5 bases, J lost 1 base, and 12 bases stayed unmatched. The CDR3 sequence is 17 residues long.

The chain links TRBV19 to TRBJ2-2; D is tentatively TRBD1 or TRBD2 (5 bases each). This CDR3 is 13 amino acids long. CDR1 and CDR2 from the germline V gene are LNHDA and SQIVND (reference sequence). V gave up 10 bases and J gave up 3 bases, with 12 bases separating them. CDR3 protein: CATAGAYTGELFF. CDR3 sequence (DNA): TGTGCCACGGCCGGGGCTTACACCGGGGAGCTGTTTTTT.

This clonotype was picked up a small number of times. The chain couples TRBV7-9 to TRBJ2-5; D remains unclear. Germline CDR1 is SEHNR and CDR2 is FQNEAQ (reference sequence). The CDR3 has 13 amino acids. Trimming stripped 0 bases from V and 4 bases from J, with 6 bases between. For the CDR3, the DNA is TGTGCCAGCAGCTTAGCGGTCCGAGAGACCCAGTACTTC. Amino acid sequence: CASSLAVRETQYF.

CDR3: CASSQGLGDNEQFF. CDR3 DNA: TGCGCCAGCAGCCAAGGTTTAGGGGACAATGAGCAGTTCTTC. The V call is TRBV4-3, the J call TRBJ2-1; D might be TRBD1 (5 bases). V was shortened by 1 base and J by 5 bases, with 9 bases between the two germline ends. The CDR3 runs to 14 residues. Germline V gene data show CDR1 as LGHNA and CDR2 as YSLEER.

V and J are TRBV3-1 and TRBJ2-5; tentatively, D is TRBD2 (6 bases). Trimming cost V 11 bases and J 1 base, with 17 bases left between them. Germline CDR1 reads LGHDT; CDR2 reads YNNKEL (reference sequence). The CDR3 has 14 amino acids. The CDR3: CAAGDSGIQETQYF. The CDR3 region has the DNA TGTGCCGCCGGGGACTCGGGAATCCAAGAGACCCAGTACTTC.